These T cell receptor beta chains were read from a single sample in a study of shared clonotypes between healthy human individuals. Some clones are missing from TCRdb's copy, which holds only in-frame ones; the method was immunoSEQ multiplex PCR. The repertoire holds approximately 710,000 clones, about 90% seen once, with 30% to 40% in the top ten. Sequencing was carried out using memory CD8+ T cells from PBMCs. The receptors stem from a man younger than 30 in good health. Some clones in this sample may be carry-over from other donors' samples. CDR3s include the opening cysteine and the closing phenylalanine or tryptophan. D genes are given only for firm matches. Some rows mark clone size as missing; the rest say once, few, many or name a class of expanded clone.

TRBV27	-	TRBJ2-5	-	CASRATVQETQYF	TGTGCCAGCAGGGCGACAGTTCAAGAGACCCAGTACTTC
TRBV27	TRBD1	TRBJ2-7	-	CASSLSTGKDYEQYF	TGTGCCAGCAGTCTTTCGACAGGGAAAGACTACGAGCAGTACTTC
TRBV9	TRBD1	TRBJ1-3	-	CASRDGQGIGNTIYF	TGTGCCAGCAGAGACGGACAGGGCATTGGAAACACCATATATTTT
TRBV7-2	-	TRBJ1-1	-	CASSFLRTEAFF	TGTGCCAGCAGCTTCCTCCGCACTGAAGCTTTCTTT
TRBV7-9	-	TRBJ2-1	few	CASSQEPENEQFF	TGCGCCAGCAGCCAAGAGCCAGAAAATGAGCAGTTCTTC
TRBV27	-	TRBJ2-7	-	CASSLRQNYEQYF	TGTGCCAGCAGTTTAAGACAGAACTACGAGCAGTACTTC
TRBV15	TRBD1	TRBJ2-7	-	CATSFGQGYEQYF	TGTGCCACCAGCTTTGGACAGGGCTACGAGCAGTACTTC
TRBV7-8	TRBD2	TRBJ2-1	-	CASSLASAGGPFF	TGTGCCAGCAGCTTAGCTTCGGCGGGAGGGCCATTCTTC
TRBV27	TRBD2	TRBJ2-7	-	CASKFRTSETYEQYF	TGTGCCAGCAAGTTTAGGACTAGCGAGACATACGAGCAGTACTTC
TRBV11-2	-	TRBJ2-5	-	CASSFPDPQETQYF	TGTGCCAGCAGCTTCCCGGACCCACAAGAGACCCAGTACTTC
TRBV27	-	TRBJ1-2	few	CASSGSWGYTF	TGTGCCAGCAGTGGGAGCTGGGGCTACACCTTC
TRBV15	TRBD2	TRBJ2-3	-	CATSKTGTSVTDTQYF	TGTGCCACCAGCAAGACCGGGACTAGCGTGACAGATACGCAGTATTTT
TRBV18	-	TRBJ2-7	-	CASSPPTSYEQYF	TGTGCCAGCTCACCACCGACTAGCTACGAGCAGTACTTC
TRBV9	-	TRBJ2-2	-	CASSPPAGPRVGELFF	TGTGCCAGCAGCCCCCCAGCGGGCCCCCGAGTCGGGGAGCTGTTTTTT
TRBV7-8	TRBD1	TRBJ1-5	-	CASSPGRGPQPQHF	TGTGCCAGCAGCCCAGGGAGGGGGCCACAGCCCCAGCATTTT
TRBV29-1	-	TRBJ2-1	-	CSVEDPPLPPQFF	TGCAGCGTTGAAGACCCCCCTCTCCCGCCTCAGTTCTTC
TRBV5-4	-	TRBJ2-7	-	CASSIGPIGEQYF	TGTGCCAGCAGCATCGGACCCATCGGGGAGCAGTACTTC
TRBV27	TRBD2	TRBJ2-1	-	CASSLWGGNEQFF	TGTGCCAGCAGTTTATGGGGAGGGAATGAGCAGTTCTTC
TRBV4-2	TRBD2	TRBJ2-5	once	CASSQDGIAGGETQYF	TGTGCCAGCAGCCAAGATGGGATAGCGGGAGGAGAGACCCAGTACTTC
TRBV9	-	TRBJ1-2	once	CASSVGPTPNYGYTF	TGTGCCAGCAGCGTAGGGCCGACACCAAACTATGGCTACACCTTC
TRBV7-8	-	TRBJ1-1	-	CASRGPGTLRDTEAFF	TGTGCCAGCAGGGGTCCCGGGACGCTTAGGGACACTGAAGCTTTCTTT
TRBV27	-	TRBJ2-3	-	CASSFGQSTDTQYF	TGTGCCAGCAGTTTCGGGCAGAGCACAGATACGCAGTATTTT
TRBV7-9	-	TRBJ2-5	-	CASSSQGQETQYF	TGTGCCAGCAGCTCACAGGGTCAAGAGACCCAGTACTTC
TRBV9	-	TRBJ2-7	-	CASSSPGYEQYF	TGTGCCAGCAGCTCACCAGGCTACGAGCAGTACTTC
TRBV6-1	-	TRBJ1-1	-	CASSENPTEAFF	TGTGCCAGCAGTGAAAACCCGACTGAAGCTTTCTTT
TRBV5-1	-	TRBJ2-1	-	CASSLGTVQFPYNEQFF	TGCGCCAGCAGCTTGGGAACAGTCCAGTTCCCCTACAATGAGCAGTTCTTC
TRBV7-9	-	TRBJ2-1	-	CASSLAGPYNEQFF	TGTGCCAGCAGCTTAGCGGGACCCTACAATGAGCAGTTCTTC
TRBV27	TRBD2	TRBJ2-1	-	CASSLLAGGLKEQFF	TGTGCCAGCAGTTTACTAGCGGGAGGGCTAAAGGAGCAGTTCTTC
TRBV5-4	TRBD1	TRBJ2-5	-	CASSPGQGWGETQYF	TGTGCCAGCAGCCCGGGACAGGGGTGGGGAGAGACCCAGTACTTC
TRBV7-3	-	TRBJ1-1	-	CASSLDPGTLNTEAFF	TGTGCCAGCAGCTTAGACCCCGGGACACTCAACACTGAAGCTTTCTTT
TRBV27	-	TRBJ1-4	-	CASRGGIEWKLFF	TGTGCCAGCAGAGGGGGGATTGAATGGAAACTGTTTTTT
TRBV27	-	TRBJ2-7	-	CASSASGAIYEQYF	TGTGCCAGCAGCGCGTCCGGGGCAATTTACGAGCAGTACTTC
TRBV10-3	-	TRBJ2-5	-	CAISDLPVAHQTQYF	TGTGCCATCAGTGATTTGCCGGTAGCCCACCAGACCCAGTACTTC
TRBV6-1	-	TRBJ1-1	-	CAITGGSLGAFF	TGTGCCATCACGGGAGGGTCCCTAGGGGCTTTCTTT
TRBV5-1	-	TRBJ1-1	-	CASSLGANTEAFF	TGCGCCAGCAGCTTGGGGGCGAACACTGAAGCTTTCTTT
TRBV4-2	TRBD2	TRBJ2-1	-	CASSRLAGGYVEQFF	TGTGCCAGCAGCCGGCTAGCGGGAGGTTACGTTGAGCAGTTCTTC
TRBV5-4	-	TRBJ1-2	-	CASSFGISYGYTF	TGTGCCAGCAGCTTTGGTATTAGCTATGGCTACACCTTC
TRBV6-6	-	TRBJ2-7	-	CASSLDSYEQYF	TGTGCCAGCAGTCTGGACAGTTACGAGCAGTACTTC
TRBV2	-	TRBJ1-1	few	CASSDNQGYMNTEAFF	TGTGCCAGCAGTGATAATCAGGGTTACATGAACACTGAAGCTTTCTTT
TRBV6-4	-	TRBJ2-1	-	CASSDSGGAPYNEQFF	TGTGCCAGCAGTGACTCAGGGGGGGCTCCTTACAATGAGCAGTTCTTC
TRBV10-3	-	TRBJ2-3	-	CAISKQTGPLVREGSDTQYF	TGTGCCATCAGTAAACAGACAGGGCCGCTAGTCCGGGAGGGATCAGATACGCAGTATTTT
TRBV28	-	TRBJ2-1	-	CASSLGSYNEQFF	TGTGCCAGCAGTTTAGGTTCCTACAATGAGCAGTTCTTC
TRBV27	-	TRBJ1-1	-	CASSLGSGLSTEAFF	TGTGCCAGCAGTTTAGGCTCGGGATTGAGCACTGAAGCTTTCTTT
TRBV10-3	TRBD1	TRBJ1-1	few	CAISEPGQSTEAFF	TGTGCCATCAGTGAGCCGGGACAGTCCACTGAAGCTTTCTTT
TRBV28	-	TRBJ1-5	-	CASSPTGSLPQHF	TGTGCCAGCAGTCCCACCGGGAGCCTGCCCCAGCATTTT
TRBV19	-	TRBJ1-1	-	CASIGDFSGQNTEAFF	TGTGCCAGTATTGGGGATTTTTCCGGACAGAACACTGAAGCTTTCTTT
TRBV7-6	TRBD1	TRBJ2-7	-	CASSLTSPRDRTPYEQYF	TGTGCCAGCAGCTTGACCTCCCCTCGGGACAGGACCCCCTACGAGCAGTACTTC
TRBV7-9	TRBD2	TRBJ2-7	-	CASMEAGGVREQYF	TGTGCCAGCATGGAGGCGGGAGGGGTTCGCGAGCAGTACTTC
TRBV29-1	TRBD1	TRBJ1-3	-	CSVEVWTGSGNTIYF	TGCAGCGTTGAAGTTTGGACAGGCTCTGGAAACACCATATATTTT
TRBV5-1	TRBD1	TRBJ2-1	-	CASSLATFRTGSYNEQFF	TGCGCCAGCAGCTTGGCCACCTTCCGGACAGGCTCCTACAATGAGCAGTTCTTC
TRBV7-2	-	TRBJ2-5	once	CASRSGRQETQYF	TGTGCCAGCAGATCTGGGCGACAAGAGACCCAGTACTTC
TRBV30	-	TRBJ2-7	-	CAWSSVVAGLGEQYF	TGTGCCTGGAGCTCGGTTGTCGCGGGACTGGGGGAGCAGTACTTC
TRBV5-6	-	TRBJ1-2	-	CASSQQAGGYTF	TGTGCCAGCAGCCAACAGGCCGGTGGCTACACCTTC
TRBV9	TRBD2	TRBJ2-7	-	CASSAGLAGTYEQYF	TGTGCCAGCAGCGCGGGACTAGCGGGAACCTACGAGCAGTACTTC
TRBV19	-	TRBJ2-7	-	CASSIGEYDHEQYF	TGTGCCAGTAGTATCGGGGAATATGACCACGAGCAGTACTTC
TRBV10-2	TRBD2	TRBJ2-3	-	CASRLAKDTQYF	TGCGCCAGCCGACTAGCTAAAGATACGCAGTATTTT
TRBV28	-	TRBJ2-7	once	CASSLRIAYEQYF	TGTGCCAGCAGTTTAAGGATCGCCTACGAGCAGTACTTC